The clone carrying this TCR beta chain appeared many times. Antigen specificity is unknown. The CDR3 length is 17 residues. Looked up from germline, CDR1 is LGHNA and CDR2 is YNFKEQ. With V trimmed by 0 bases and J by 2 bases, 3 bases remained unmatched. The lymph nodes were axillary draining lymph nodes from breast cancer patients. TCRdb redid the calling of the multiplex PCR reads with MiXCR, one entry per CDR3 protein. The table has some 140,000 distinct CDR3 sequences, approximately 20% seen once. The sample is drawn from a study of breast tumors, draining lymph nodes, adjacent tissues. Findings and caveats of the study: Data fit most tumor T cells coming from lymph node, expanding in tumor. Tumor repertoires ranked between lymph nodes and nontumor tissue in diversity, with V and J gene preferences.

The TCR comes from a female donor with breast cancer. Some clones in this sample may be carry-over from other donors' samples. V gene TRBV4-2 combines with J gene TRBJ2-2; 10 bases map to TRBD1. The material sequenced was axillary lymph node tissue. CDR3 nucleotide sequence: TGTGCCAGCAGCCAAGATAGGACAGGGGGTAACACCGGGGAGCTGTTTTTT. Residues: CASSQDRTGGNTGELFF.